The 30 T cell receptor beta chains given below trace back to one sample, sequenced in a study of immune evolution from preneoplasia to lung adenocarcinoma. Sequencing was performed with immunoSEQ multiplex PCR; in TCRdb, only in-frame clones are kept and a portion is missing. The table shows 4,500 or so clones, with 76% occurring only once. Source material: FFPE adjacent normal lung tissue. The receptors shown here come from a person between 55 and 80 years old with lung adenocarcinoma.

The chain links TRBV7-6 to TRBJ1-3; D unclear. The CDR3 totals 15 residues. Looked up from germline, CDR1 is SGHVS and CDR2 is FNYEAQ. The V end was cut by 1 base, the J end by 2 bases, with 9 bases between. The CDR3 loop is CASSLVGRPGNTIYF. The CDR3 nucleotides read TGTGCCAGCAGCTTAGTAGGTAGGCCTGGAAACACCATATATTTT.

This rearrangement joins TRBV19 to TRBJ1-4; TRBD1 is a possible D gene (5 bases). CDR1 LNHDA and CDR2 SQIVND come from the germline V gene (reference sequence). The length of the CDR3 is 17 residues. V was pared by 10 bases and J by 0 bases, with 21 bases between. CDR3 protein: CAILQELWVATNEKLFF. CDR3 nucleotides: TGTGCCATCCTACAGGAATTGTGGGTTGCAACTAATGAAAAACTGTTTTTT.

CDR3 region: CSVEDSSYEQYF. The DNA for the CDR3 is TGCAGCGTTGAGGACAGTTCCTACGAGCAGTACTTC. The V gene is TRBV29-1, the J gene TRBJ2-7, with a tentative D call TRBD1 (6 bases). V was pared by 3 bases and J by 1 base, with 7 bases between. The CDR3 is 12 residues long. Germline assignment: CDR1 SQVTM and CDR2 ANQGSEA.

The J gene is TRBJ2-7, the V gene TRBV29-1, with 9 bases fitting TRBD1. CDR1 is SQVTM and CDR2 is ANQGSEA in the germline V gene. J gave up 5 bases and V 7 bases, and 12 bases lay outside the gene matches. The length of the CDR3 is 14 residues. The CDR3 nucleotides are TGCAGCGCGGGGACAGGGTCTACTATCCACGAGCAGTACTTC. Protein sequence: CSAGTGSTIHEQYF.

This chain links TRBV2 with TRBJ1-5; unclear D gene. The CDR3 loop spans 13 amino acids. The V and J ends lost 7 bases and 3 bases respectively, with 10 bases between them. CDR1 and CDR2 from the germline V gene are SNHLY and FYNNEI. CDR3 sequence (DNA): TGTGCCAGCATTCCGACATTCAATCAGCCCCAGCATTTT. Protein product: CASIPTFNQPQHF.

The rearrangement uses TRBV19 and TRBJ1-2; maybe TRBD1 (6 bases). Germline V gene sequence: CDR1 LNHDA, CDR2 SQIVND (reference sequence). The CDR3 has 12 amino acids. Trimming took 7 bases from V and 5 from J, leaving 11 bases between them. The CDR3 here is CASNRGEYGYTF. The CDR3, as DNA: TGTGCCAGTAATAGGGGGGAGTATGGCTACACCTTC.

In its sample, this clone was seen once. This chain links TRBV28 with TRBJ2-5; 11 bases fit TRBD2. The CDR3 consists of 14 residues. From germline, CDR1 is MDHEN and CDR2 SYDVKM. V trimming: 4 bases; J trimming: 3 bases; junction bases outside the gene matches: 1. The DNA of the CDR3 is TGTGCCAGCAGTTCACTAGCGGGGGAAGAGACCCAGTACTTC. Translated: CASSSLAGEETQYF.

This clone was counted a few times. The V and J genes are TRBV30 and TRBJ1-1, with D tentatively TRBD1 (5 bases). Trimming removed 3 bases from V and 1 base from J, with 15 bases in between. CDR3 size: 15 residues. From germline, CDR1 is GTSNPN and CDR2 SVGIG (reference sequence). As DNA, the CDR3 is TGTGCCTGGAGGGGACGGGGGGGATCGAACACTGAAGCTTTCTTT. Translated: CAWRGRGGSNTEAFF.

The chain combines TRBV14 with TRBJ1-1, with D unresolved. V lost 1 base and J 1 base, leaving 7 bases between the germline ends. This CDR3 comprises 14 residues. Germline lookup yields CDR1 SGHDN and CDR2 FVKESK. The CDR3 sequence: CASSQVLGNTEAFF. In DNA, the CDR3 is TGTGCCAGCAGCCAAGTTCTAGGGAACACTGAAGCTTTCTTT. Based on the CDR3 plus reference TRBV14 and TRBJ1-1, the full variable domain is EAGVTQFPSHSVIEKGQTVTLRCDPISGHDNLYWYRRVMGKEIKFLLHFVKESKQDESGMPNNRFLAERTGGTYSTLKVQPAELEDSGVYFCASSQVLGNTEAFFGQGTRLTVV.

V and J are TRBV19 and TRBJ2-3; D is unclear. There are 12 residues in the CDR3. Trimming took 10 bases from V and 2 from J, leaving 10 bases between them. Germline CDR1 is LNHDA and CDR2 is SQIVND (reference sequence). CDR3 residues: CATEGSTDTQYF. Here the CDR3 DNA reads TGTGCCACGGAAGGTTCCACAGATACGCAGTATTTT.

There are a few counts of this clone. The chain's CDR3 is CASSRDRISGYTF. CDR3 sequence (DNA): TGTGCCAGCAGTAGAGACAGGATCAGCGGCTACACCTTC. J is TRBJ1-2 and V is TRBV6-5; perhaps TRBD1 as D (6 bases). Trimming removed 5 bases at V and 8 bases at J, with 15 bases between. Germline assignment: CDR1 MNHEY and CDR2 SVGAGI. This CDR3 contains 13 residues.

This chain joins TRBV5-4 and TRBJ1-2; D is perhaps TRBD1 (6 bases). Germline V gene data show CDR1 as SGHNT and CDR2 as YYREEE (reference sequence). The CDR3 runs to 14 residues. Between the trimmed V and J ends, which lost 0 bases and 6 bases, there was a span of 12 bases. The CDR3 reads CASSLGLGANGYTF. DNA of the CDR3: TGTGCCAGCAGCTTGGGTCTGGGGGCAAATGGCTACACCTTC.

V is TRBV5-1 and J is TRBJ1-6; the D gene is possibly TRBD1 (6 bases). V lost 5 bases and J 1 base, leaving 13 bases between the germline ends. CDR1 is SGHRS, CDR2 YFSETQ, per germline. The CDR3 totals 16 residues. The CDR3: CASRQGSGSYNSPLHF. The CDR3 DNA sequence: TGCGCCAGCAGACAGGGCTCGGGGTCCTATAATTCACCCCTCCACTTT. The complete variable domain, with remaining parts taken from reference TRBV5-1 and TRBJ1-6, reads KAGVTQTPRYLIKTRGQQVTLSCSPISGHRSVSWYQQTPGQGLQFLFEYFSETQRNKGNFPGRFSGRQFSNSRSEMNVSTLELGDSALYLCASRQGSGSYNSPLHFGNGTRLTVT.

This clone was observed a few times. This chain uses TRBV29-1 with TRBJ1-2; TRBD1 might be the D (5 bases). The V end was cut by 7 bases, the J end by 6 bases, with 12 bases between. CDR3 size: 11 residues. Germline assignment: CDR1 SQVTM and CDR2 ANQGSEA. The CDR3 spells CSGSGGDGYTF. CDR3 coding DNA: TGCAGCGGATCGGGGGGGGATGGCTACACCTTC.

This sequence joins TRBV11-2 and TRBJ1-6, with a possible D match to TRBD1 (6 bases). CDR3 length: 15 residues. V was clipped by 5 bases and J by 6 bases, with 14 bases between them. The germline gives CDR1 SGHAT, CDR2 FQNNGV. DNA for the CDR3: TGTGCCAGCAGCCCGACGGACAGCGGTAATTCACCCCTCCACTTT. This encodes CASSPTDSGNSPLHF.

The rearrangement links TRBV29-1 to TRBJ2-3; 7 positions match TRBD1. With V trimmed by 4 bases and J by 3 bases, 7 bases remained unmatched. The CDR3 is made up of 14 amino acids. CDR1 is SQVTM, CDR2 ANQGSEA, per germline. This CDR3 reads CSVGEGAGTDTQYF. DNA for the CDR3: TGCAGCGTTGGTGAGGGGGCTGGTACAGATACGCAGTATTTT.

This chain connects TRBV6-5 to TRBJ1-1; D gene unclear. Germline CDR1 MNHEY, CDR2 SVGAGI. CDR3 length: 16 amino acids. The V gene lost 4 bases and the J gene lost 0 bases, with 15 bases spanning the gap. The CDR3 DNA sequence: TGTGCCAGCAGTTCTAAATGGGGTGACATGAACACTGAAGCTTTCTTT. It encodes CASSSKWGDMNTEAFF.

The V and J genes are TRBV11-3 and TRBJ2-3, with D unresolved. This CDR3 has 14 amino acids. V was clipped by 4 bases and J by 2 bases, with 10 bases between them. Germline CDR1 reads SGHNT; CDR2 reads YENEEA. CDR3 coding DNA: TGTGCCAGCAGCTCCGAGTCCCTCACAGATACGCAGTATTTT. Amino acid sequence: CASSSESLTDTQYF.

The CDR3 bases are TGCGCCAGCAGCCATGGTAGCGGGGGGGCCGGGAGGCAGTTCTTC. This sequence encodes CASSHGSGGAGRQFF. This chain joins TRBV4-1 and TRBJ2-1, with 11 bases fitting TRBD2. The trim removed 3 bases at V and 12 bases at J, leaving 10 bases unmatched. Germline lookup yields CDR1 MGHRA and CDR2 YSYEKL. This CDR3 spans 15 amino acids.

This clone showed up just a few times. The junction shows a germline mismatch at one end, possibly a read error. The chain has TRBV20-1 and TRBJ1-1, with D uncertain. CDR3 size: 11 residues. CDR1 is DFQATT, CDR2 SNEGSKA, per germline (reference sequence). CDR3 DNA: TGCAGTGCTAGAGGGAACAGTGAAGCTTTCTTT. The encoded protein is CSARGNSEAFF.

The chain joins TRBV19 to TRBJ2-7, with TRBD1 matching over 10 bases. Germline V CDR1 and CDR2: LNHDA, SQIVND (reference sequence). The CDR3 has 13 amino acids. J gave up 3 bases and V 8 bases, and 4 bases lay outside the gene matches. The DNA for the CDR3 is TGTGCCAGTGGGACAGGGGAATTCTACGAGCAGTACTTC. As protein: CASGTGEFYEQYF. The complete variable domain, with remaining parts taken from reference TRBV19 and TRBJ2-7, reads DGGITQSPKYLFRKEGQNVTLSCEQNLNHDAMYWYRQDPGQGLRLIYYSQIVNDFQKGDIAEGYSVSREKKESFPLTVTSAQKNPTAFYLCASGTGEFYEQYFGPGTRLTVT.

The chain carries TRBV5-6 and TRBJ2-7, with 7 bases aligning to TRBD2. Germline V lookup: CDR1 SGHDT, CDR2 YYEEEE. After removal of 4 bases from V and 5 bases from J, the junction contained 12 bases not matched to a gene. The CDR3 covers 15 residues. In DNA form, the CDR3 reads TGTGCCAGCAGCCGTCCCGCGGGGGTTGGAAACGAGCAGTACTTC. It translates to CASSRPAGVGNEQYF.

This sequence joins TRBV19 and TRBJ2-7; D uncertain. Germline lookup yields CDR1 LNHDA and CDR2 SQIVND (reference sequence). V was trimmed by 3 bases and J by 0 bases, leaving 6 bases between them. The CDR3 spans 13 residues. DNA of the CDR3: TGTGCCAGTAGTATTCCAGACTCCTACGAGCAGTACTTC. Translated: CASSIPDSYEQYF.

The chain combines TRBV5-1 with TRBJ2-1, with 8 bases fitting TRBD1. The junction had 7 bases not matched to a gene; V was cut back by 5 bases and J by 9 bases. CDR3 size: 13 residues. Looked up from germline, CDR1 is SGHRS and CDR2 is YFSETQ. For the CDR3, the DNA is TGCGCCAGCAGACCGCAGGGGGCAGGTGAGCAGTTCTTC. Translated, it gives CASRPQGAGEQFF.

The rearrangement links TRBV25-1 to TRBJ1-6, with TRBD1 as a possible D gene (5 bases). CDR3 length equals 13 residues. The germline gives CDR1 MGHDK, CDR2 SYGVNS. V was trimmed by 2 bases and J by 7 bases, leaving 6 bases between them. The CDR3 is CASSEGTNSPLHF. The DNA of the CDR3 is TGTGCCAGCAGTGAAGGGACCAATTCACCCCTCCACTTT. Filled out from reference TRBV25-1 and TRBJ1-6, the complete variable domain reads EADIYQTPRYLVIGTGKKITLECSQTMGHDKMYWYQQDPGMELHLIHYSYGVNSTEKGDLSSESTVSRIRTEHFPLTLESARPSHTSQYLCASSEGTNSPLHFGNGTRLTVT.

The chain is built from TRBV28 and TRBJ2-3, with D possibly matching TRBD2 (6 bases). The CDR3 spans 14 residues. CDR1 is MDHEN, CDR2 SYDVKM, per germline. V was shortened by 6 bases and J by 5 bases, with 15 bases between the two germline ends. The CDR3 loop reads CASSPGGAIDTQYF. In nucleotides, the CDR3 is TGTGCCAGCAGCCCCGGAGGGGCCATAGATACGCAGTATTTT.

This clone has just one count. The rearrangement uses TRBV7-2 and TRBJ1-1; no definite D call. Deletions cut 1 base from V and 8 bases from J, with 11 bases between. The length of the CDR3 is 13 residues. CDR1 is SGHTA, CDR2 FQGNSA, per germline. CDR3 region: CASSLEGVREAFF. CDR3 bases: TGTGCCAGCAGCTTAGAAGGAGTCAGAGAAGCTTTCTTT.

V is TRBV7-2 and J is TRBJ2-5; TRBD2 matches at 11 bases. The junction had 9 bases not matched to a gene; V was cut back by 5 bases and J by 4 bases. Germline values: CDR1 SGHTA, CDR2 FQGNSA. The CDR3 runs to 16 residues. CDR3 coding DNA: TGTGCCAGCAGCCTTGGACTGGGACTAGCGGCAGAGACCCAGTACTTC. It specifies CASSLGLGLAAETQYF. Supplemented by reference TRBV7-2 and TRBJ2-5, the full variable domain reads GAGVSQSPSNKVTEKGKDVELRCDPISGHTALYWYRQSLGQGLEFLIYFQGNSAPDKSGLPSDRFSAERTGGSVSTLTIQRTQQEDSAVYLCASSLGLGLAAETQYFGPGTRLLVL.

This clone was seen only a few times. The chain joins TRBV2 to TRBJ1-2; D is ambiguous. This CDR3 is built from 14 residues. Germline V gene sequence: CDR1 SNHLY, CDR2 FYNNEI. V was pared by 4 bases and J by 3 bases, with 12 bases between. CDR3 amino acids: CASSVRPIDYGYTF. In nucleotides, the CDR3 is TGTGCCAGCAGTGTCCGGCCCATAGACTATGGCTACACCTTC. The full variable domain, in which reference TRBV2 and TRBJ1-2 provide the parts outside the CDR3, is EPEVTQTPSHQVTQMGQEVILRCVPISNHLYFYWYRQILGQKVEFLVSFYNNEISEKSEIFDDQFSVERPDGSNFTLKIRSTKLEDSAMYFCASSVRPIDYGYTFGSGTRLTVV.

This chain uses TRBV15 with TRBJ2-1; no clear D gene. There are 13 residues in the CDR3. V dropped 3 bases and J dropped 0 bases, with 3 bases sitting between them. Germline V CDR1 and CDR2: LNHNV, YYDKDF (reference sequence). The CDR3 loop reads CATSSLSYNEQFF. For the CDR3, the DNA is TGTGCCACCAGCAGTCTCTCCTACAATGAGCAGTTCTTC.